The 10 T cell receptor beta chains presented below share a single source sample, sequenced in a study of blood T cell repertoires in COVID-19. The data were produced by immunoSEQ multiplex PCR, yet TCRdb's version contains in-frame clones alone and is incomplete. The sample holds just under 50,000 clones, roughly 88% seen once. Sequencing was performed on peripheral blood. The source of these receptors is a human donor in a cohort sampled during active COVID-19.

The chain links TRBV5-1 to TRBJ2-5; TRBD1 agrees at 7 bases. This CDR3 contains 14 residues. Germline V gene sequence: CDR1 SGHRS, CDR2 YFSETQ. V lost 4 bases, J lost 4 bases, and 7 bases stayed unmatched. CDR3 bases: TGCGCCAGCAGCCCCGGGACAGAAGGAGAGACCCAGTACTTC. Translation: CASSPGTEGETQYF.

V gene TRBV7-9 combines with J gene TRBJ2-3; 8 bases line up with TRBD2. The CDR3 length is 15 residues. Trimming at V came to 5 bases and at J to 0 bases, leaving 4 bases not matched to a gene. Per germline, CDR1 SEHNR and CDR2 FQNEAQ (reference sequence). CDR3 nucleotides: TGTGCCAGCAGCCGGATAGCGGGGAGCACAGATACGCAGTATTTT. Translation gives CASSRIAGSTDTQYF. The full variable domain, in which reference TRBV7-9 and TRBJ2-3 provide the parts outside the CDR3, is DTGVSQNPRHKITKRGQNVTFRCDPISEHNRLYWYRQTLGQGPEFLTYFQNEAQLEKSRLLSDRFSAERPKGSFSTLEIQRTEQGDSAMYLCASSRIAGSTDTQYFGPGTRLTVL.

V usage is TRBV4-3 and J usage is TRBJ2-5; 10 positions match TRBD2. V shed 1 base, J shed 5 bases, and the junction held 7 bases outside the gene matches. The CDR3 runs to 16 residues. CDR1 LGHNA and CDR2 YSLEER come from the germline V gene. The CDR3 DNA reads TGCGCCAGCAGCCAAGGGGCTAGCGGGAGTGGTGAGACCCAGTACTTC. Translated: CASSQGASGSGETQYF.

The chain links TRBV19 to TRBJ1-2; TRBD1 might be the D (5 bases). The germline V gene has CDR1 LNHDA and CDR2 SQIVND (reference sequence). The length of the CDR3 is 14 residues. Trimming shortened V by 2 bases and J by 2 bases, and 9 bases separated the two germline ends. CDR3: CASSIPGLNYGYTF. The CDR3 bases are TGTGCCAGTAGTATACCAGGGCTAAACTATGGCTACACCTTC.

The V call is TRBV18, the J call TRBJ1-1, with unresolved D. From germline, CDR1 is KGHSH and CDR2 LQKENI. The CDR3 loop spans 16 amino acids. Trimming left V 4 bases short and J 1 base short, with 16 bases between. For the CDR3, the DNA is TGTGCCAGCTCACAAACTGTCCCGAGCGGGAACACTGAAGCTTTCTTT. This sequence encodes CASSQTVPSGNTEAFF.

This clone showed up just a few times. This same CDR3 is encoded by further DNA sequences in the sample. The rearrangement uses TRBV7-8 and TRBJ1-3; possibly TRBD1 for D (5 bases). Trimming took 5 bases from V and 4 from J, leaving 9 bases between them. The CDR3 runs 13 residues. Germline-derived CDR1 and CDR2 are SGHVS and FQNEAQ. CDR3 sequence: CASSRGGGNTIYF. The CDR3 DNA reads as TGTGCCAGCAGCCGTGGGGGGGGAAACACCATATATTTT.

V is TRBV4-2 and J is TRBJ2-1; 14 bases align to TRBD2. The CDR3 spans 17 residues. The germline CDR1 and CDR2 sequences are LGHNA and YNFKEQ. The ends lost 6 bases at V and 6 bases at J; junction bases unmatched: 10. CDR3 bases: TGTGCCAGCAGTCTCGGACTAGCGGGAGGTTTCAGCAATGAGCAGTTCTTC. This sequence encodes CASSLGLAGGFSNEQFF.

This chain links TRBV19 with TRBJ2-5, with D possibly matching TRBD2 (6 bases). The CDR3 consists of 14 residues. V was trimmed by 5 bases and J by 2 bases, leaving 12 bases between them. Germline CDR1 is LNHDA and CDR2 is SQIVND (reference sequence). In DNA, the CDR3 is TGTGCCAGTAGTGCGGGTGGGACTCAAGAGACCCAGTACTTC. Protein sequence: CASSAGGTQETQYF.

CDR3 region: CASRRTSGTLKSSYNEQFF. The CDR3 DNA sequence: TGTGCCAGCAGGCGGACTAGCGGGACCCTCAAGAGCTCCTACAATGAGCAGTTCTTC. The genes are TRBV7-8 and TRBJ2-1, with 12 nucleotides matching TRBD2. The CDR3 extends over 19 amino acids. CDR1 is SGHVS, CDR2 FQNEAQ, per germline. V dropped 6 bases and J dropped 0; count of bases not matched to a gene: 12.

For the CDR3, the DNA is TGTGCCAGCAGTTTATGGGCAGGGGCCACCTACGAGCAGTACTTC. This encodes CASSLWAGATYEQYF. V usage is TRBV27 and J usage is TRBJ2-7, with D tentatively TRBD1 (6 bases). Germline V lookup: CDR1 MNHEY, CDR2 SMNVEV (reference sequence). This CDR3 has 15 residues. The germline V and J ends were trimmed by 1 base and 2 bases, with 12 bases remaining between them.